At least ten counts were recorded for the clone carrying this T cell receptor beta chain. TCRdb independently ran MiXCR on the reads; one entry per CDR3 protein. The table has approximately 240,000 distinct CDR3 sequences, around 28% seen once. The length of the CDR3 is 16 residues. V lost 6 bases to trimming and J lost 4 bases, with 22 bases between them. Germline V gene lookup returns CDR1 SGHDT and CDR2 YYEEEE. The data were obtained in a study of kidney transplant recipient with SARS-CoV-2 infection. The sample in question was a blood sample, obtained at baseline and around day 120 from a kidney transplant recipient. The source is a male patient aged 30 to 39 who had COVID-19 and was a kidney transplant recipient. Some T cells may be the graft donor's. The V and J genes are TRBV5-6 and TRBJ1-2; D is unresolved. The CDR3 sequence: CASTIYNSRKTYGYTF. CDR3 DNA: TGTGCCAGCACCATTTACAATAGTCGAAAGACCTATGGCTACACCTTC.